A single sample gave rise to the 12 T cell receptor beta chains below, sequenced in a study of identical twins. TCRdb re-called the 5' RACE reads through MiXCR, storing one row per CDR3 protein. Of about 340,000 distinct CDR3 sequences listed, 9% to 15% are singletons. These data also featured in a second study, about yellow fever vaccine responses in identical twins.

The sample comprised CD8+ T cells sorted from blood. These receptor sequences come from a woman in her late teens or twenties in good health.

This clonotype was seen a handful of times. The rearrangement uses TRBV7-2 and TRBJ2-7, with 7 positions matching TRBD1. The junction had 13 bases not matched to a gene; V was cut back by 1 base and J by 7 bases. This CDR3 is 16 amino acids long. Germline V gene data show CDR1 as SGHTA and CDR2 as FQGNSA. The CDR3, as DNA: TGTGCCAGCAGCTTAGTCCCACGTGACAGGGTGTGGGAGCAGTACTTC. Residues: CASSLVPRDRVWEQYF.

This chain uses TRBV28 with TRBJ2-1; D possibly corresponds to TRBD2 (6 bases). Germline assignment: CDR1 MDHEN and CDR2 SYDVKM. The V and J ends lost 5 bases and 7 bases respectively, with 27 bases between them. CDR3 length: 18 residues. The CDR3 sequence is CASSITTPGTLFINEQFF. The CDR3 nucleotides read TGTGCCAGCAGTATCACAACCCCCGGGACTCTTTTCATTAATGAGCAGTTCTTC.

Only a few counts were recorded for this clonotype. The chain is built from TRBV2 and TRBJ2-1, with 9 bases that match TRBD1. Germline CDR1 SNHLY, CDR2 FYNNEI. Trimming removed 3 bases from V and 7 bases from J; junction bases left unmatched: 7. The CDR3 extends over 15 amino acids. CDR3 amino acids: CASSESGQGGNEQFF. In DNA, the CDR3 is TGTGCCAGCAGTGAGTCGGGACAGGGCGGGAATGAGCAGTTCTTC.

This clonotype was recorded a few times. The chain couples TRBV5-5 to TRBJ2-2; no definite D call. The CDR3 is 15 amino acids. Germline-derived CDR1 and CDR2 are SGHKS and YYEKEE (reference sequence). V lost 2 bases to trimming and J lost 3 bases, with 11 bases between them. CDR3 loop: CASSFLQTYTGELFF. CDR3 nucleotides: TGTGCCAGCAGCTTCCTACAGACTTACACCGGGGAGCTGTTTTTT.

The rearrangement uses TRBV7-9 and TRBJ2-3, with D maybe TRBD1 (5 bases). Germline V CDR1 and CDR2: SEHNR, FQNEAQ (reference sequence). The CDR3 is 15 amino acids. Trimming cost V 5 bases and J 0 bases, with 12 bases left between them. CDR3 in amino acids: CASSPGHYSTDTQYF. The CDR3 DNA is TGTGCCAGCAGCCCAGGACACTATAGCACAGATACGCAGTATTTT.

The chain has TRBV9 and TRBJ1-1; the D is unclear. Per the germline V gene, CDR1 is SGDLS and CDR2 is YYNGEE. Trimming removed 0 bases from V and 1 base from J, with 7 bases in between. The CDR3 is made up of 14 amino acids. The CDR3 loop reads CASSVGHQNTEAFF. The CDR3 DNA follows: TGTGCCAGCAGCGTAGGACACCAGAACACTGAAGCTTTCTTT.

The CDR3 protein is CSARDYRTEGYEQYV. The CDR3 region has the DNA TGCAGTGCTAGAGATTACAGGACAGAAGGCTACGAGCAGTACGTC. The gene calls are TRBV20-1 and TRBJ2-7; D perhaps matches TRBD1 (6 bases). Trimming removed 0 bases from V and 3 bases from J, with 15 bases in between. This CDR3 contains 15 residues. Germline V gene data show CDR1 as DFQATT and CDR2 as SNEGSKA (reference sequence).

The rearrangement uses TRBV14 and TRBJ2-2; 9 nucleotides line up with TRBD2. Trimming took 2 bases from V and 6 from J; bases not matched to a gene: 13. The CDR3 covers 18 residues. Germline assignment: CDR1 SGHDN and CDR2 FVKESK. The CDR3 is CASSQRIRREGPPGELFF. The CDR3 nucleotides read TGTGCCAGCAGCCAACGTATCCGGCGGGAGGGCCCTCCCGGGGAGCTGTTTTTT.

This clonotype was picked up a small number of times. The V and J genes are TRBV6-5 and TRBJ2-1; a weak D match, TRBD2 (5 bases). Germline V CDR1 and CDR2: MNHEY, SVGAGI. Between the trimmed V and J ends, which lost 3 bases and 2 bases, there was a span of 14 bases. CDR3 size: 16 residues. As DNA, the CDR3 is TGTGCCAGCAGTTATTCTGGGAGAGTGGCCTACAATGAGCAGTTCTTC. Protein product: CASSYSGRVAYNEQFF.

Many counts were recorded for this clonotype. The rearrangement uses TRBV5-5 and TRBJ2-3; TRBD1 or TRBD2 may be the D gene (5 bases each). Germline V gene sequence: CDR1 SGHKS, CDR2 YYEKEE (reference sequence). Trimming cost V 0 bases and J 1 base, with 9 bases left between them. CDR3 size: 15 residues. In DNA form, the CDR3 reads TGTGCCAGCAGCTTGGGGGGACGGGGCACAGATACGCAGTATTTT. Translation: CASSLGGRGTDTQYF.

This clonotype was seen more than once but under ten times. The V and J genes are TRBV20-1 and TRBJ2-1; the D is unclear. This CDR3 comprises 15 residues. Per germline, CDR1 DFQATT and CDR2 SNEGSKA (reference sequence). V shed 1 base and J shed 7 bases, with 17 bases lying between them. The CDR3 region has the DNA TGCAGTGCTAGAGTCTTCACCGGCACTCCGAATGAGCAGTTCTTC. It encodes CSARVFTGTPNEQFF.

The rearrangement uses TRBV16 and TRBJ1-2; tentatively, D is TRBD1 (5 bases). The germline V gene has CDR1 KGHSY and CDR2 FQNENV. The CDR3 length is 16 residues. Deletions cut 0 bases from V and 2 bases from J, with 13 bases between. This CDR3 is CASSQSKGRENYGYTF. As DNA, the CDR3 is TGTGCCAGCAGCCAATCGAAGGGCAGGGAGAACTATGGCTACACCTTC.